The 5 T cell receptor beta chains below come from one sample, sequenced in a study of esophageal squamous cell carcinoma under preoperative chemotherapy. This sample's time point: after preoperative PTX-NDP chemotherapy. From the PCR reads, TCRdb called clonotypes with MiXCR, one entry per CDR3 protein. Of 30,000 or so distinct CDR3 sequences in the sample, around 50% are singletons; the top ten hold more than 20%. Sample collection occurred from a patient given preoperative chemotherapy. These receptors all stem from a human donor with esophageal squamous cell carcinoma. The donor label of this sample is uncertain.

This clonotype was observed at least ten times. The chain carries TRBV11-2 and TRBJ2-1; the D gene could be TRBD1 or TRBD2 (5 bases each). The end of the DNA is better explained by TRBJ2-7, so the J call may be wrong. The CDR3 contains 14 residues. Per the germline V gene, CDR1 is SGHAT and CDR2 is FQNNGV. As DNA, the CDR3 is TGTGCCAGCAGCCACCGGATTGTGGGGGTCGAGCAGTACTTC. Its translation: CASSHRIVGVEQYF.

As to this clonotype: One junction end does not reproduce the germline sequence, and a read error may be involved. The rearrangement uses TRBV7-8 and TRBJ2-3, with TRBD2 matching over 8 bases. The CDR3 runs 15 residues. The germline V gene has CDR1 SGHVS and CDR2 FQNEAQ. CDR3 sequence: CGSSSGGGATDIQYF. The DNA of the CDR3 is TGTGGCAGCAGCTCGGGGGGGGGAGCCACAGATATTCAGTATTTT.

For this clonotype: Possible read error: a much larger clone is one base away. CDR3 sequence reads: CASALGGAYGYTF. CDR3 nucleotides: TGTGCCAGCGCCTTGGGCGGAGCCTATGGCTACACCTTC. V and J are TRBV12-3 or TRBV12-4 and TRBJ1-2, with D hard to call. Trimming pared 8 bases from V and 4 bases from J, leaving 14 bases between. The CDR3 has 13 residues.

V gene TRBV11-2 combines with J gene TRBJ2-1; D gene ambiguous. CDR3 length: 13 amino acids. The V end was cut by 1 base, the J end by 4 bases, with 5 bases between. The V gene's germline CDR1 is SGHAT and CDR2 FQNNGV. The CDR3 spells CASSLALYNEQFF. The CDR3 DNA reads TGTGCCAGCAGCTTAGCCCTGTACAATGAGCAGTTCTTC.

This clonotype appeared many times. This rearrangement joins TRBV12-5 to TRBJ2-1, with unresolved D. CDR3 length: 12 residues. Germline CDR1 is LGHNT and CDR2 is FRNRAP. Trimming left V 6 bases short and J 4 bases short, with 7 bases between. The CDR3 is CASGPTYNEQFF. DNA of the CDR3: TGTGCTAGTGGCCCAACTTACAATGAGCAGTTCTTC.